The 12 T cell receptor beta chains below were found in one sample sequenced in a study of vaccination effects on CD4 cells after COVID-19. The protocol was immunoSEQ multiplex PCR, while the TCRdb copy is restricted to in-frame clones and leaves out a portion. The sample has tens of thousands of clones, around 77% seen once. The authors isolated CD4+ T cells after less than eleven days of culture. No antigens are known for them. The specimen comprised CD4+ T cells from PBMCs cultured without peptide, sampled before COVID-19 vaccination. The receptors shown here come from a human donor who received a COVID-19 vaccine.

V gene TRBV15 combines with J gene TRBJ2-7, with unresolved D. Germline V gene sequence: CDR1 LNHNV, CDR2 YYDKDF (reference sequence). V was pared by 3 bases and J by 2 bases, with 8 bases between. The CDR3 runs 13 residues. CDR3 amino acids: CATSRGPAYEQYV. The CDR3 DNA follows: TGTGCCACCAGCAGGGGCCCAGCCTACGAGCAGTACGTC.

This clone was counted between two and nine times. The chain joins TRBV10-2 to TRBJ2-7; D gene uncertain. The V gene lost 4 bases and the J gene lost 3 bases, with 13 bases spanning the gap. This CDR3 has 14 amino acids. Germline CDR1 is WSHSY and CDR2 is SAAADI. This CDR3 is CASSGRYPHYEQYV. The CDR3 coding sequence is TGCGCCAGCAGTGGGCGCTACCCCCACTACGAGCAGTACGTC.

The chain carries TRBV28 and TRBJ1-2, with D unresolved. Germline V gives CDR1 MDHEN, CDR2 SYDVKM. Trimming shortened V by 3 bases and J by 4 bases, and 9 bases separated the two germline ends. The CDR3 loop spans 13 amino acids. The CDR3 DNA reads as TGTGCCAGCAGTTTGAGGCAGGTCTATGGCTACACCTTC. This codes for CASSLRQVYGYTF.

V usage is TRBV30 and J usage is TRBJ2-2; 10 bases align to TRBD1. V lost 3 bases to trimming and J lost 5 bases; unmatched junction nucleotides: 6. There are 15 residues in the CDR3. CDR1 and CDR2 from the germline V gene are GTSNPN and SVGIG (reference sequence). CDR3 protein: CAWRTGQGLTGELFF. The CDR3 DNA follows: TGTGCCTGGAGAACGGGACAGGGGTTAACCGGGGAGCTGTTTTTT.

This clone was counted between two and nine times. This chain joins TRBV5-4 and TRBJ2-2; tentative D call: TRBD1 (5 bases). Trimming removed 2 bases at V and 0 bases at J, with 8 bases between. Germline V gives CDR1 SGHNT, CDR2 YYREEE (reference sequence). The CDR3 runs to 15 residues. The CDR3 sequence: CASSLGHTNTGELFF. The CDR3 region has the DNA TGTGCCAGCAGCTTAGGACATACGAACACCGGGGAGCTGTTTTTT.

The V call is TRBV29-1, the J call TRBJ2-2; either TRBD1 or TRBD2 may fit D (5 bases each). Trimming removed 6 bases from V and 3 bases from J, with 5 bases in between. Germline V gives CDR1 SQVTM, CDR2 ANQGSEA. The CDR3 runs to 11 residues. CDR3 loop: CSVGDTGELFF. The DNA for the CDR3 is TGCAGCGTGGGGGACACCGGGGAGCTGTTTTTT.

The genes are TRBV15 and TRBJ1-6, with a possible D match to TRBD1 (5 bases). The germline gives CDR1 LNHNV, CDR2 YYDKDF (reference sequence). The germline V and J ends were trimmed by 0 bases and 9 bases, with 6 bases remaining between them. CDR3 length: 13 residues. CDR3 nucleotide sequence: TGTGCCACCAGCAGAGACAGGGCTTCACCCCTCCACTTT. It codes for CATSRDRASPLHF.

The chain carries TRBV6-5 and TRBJ2-5; D might be TRBD1 (5 bases). The CDR3 covers 14 residues. Trimming stripped 5 bases from V and 4 bases from J, with 14 bases between. Germline V gene sequence: CDR1 MNHEY, CDR2 SVGAGI. The CDR3 loop reads CASSTPPRVETQYF. The CDR3 DNA reads as TGTGCCAGCAGTACCCCCCCCAGGGTAGAGACCCAGTACTTC.

J is TRBJ1-2 and V is TRBV5-4; 9 bases are shared with TRBD1. The CDR3 has 14 amino acids. The J segment lost 2 bases and the V segment lost 4 bases, leaving 3 bases of the junction unmatched. Germline CDR1 reads SGHNT; CDR2 reads YYREEE (reference sequence). The CDR3 nucleotides read TGTGCCAGCAGCCGGGACAGGGTGAACTATGGCTACACCTTC. Amino acid sequence: CASSRDRVNYGYTF.

The chain carries TRBV7-3 and TRBJ2-2, with D possibly TRBD1 on 5 matching bases. Trimming left V 3 bases short and J 8 bases short, with 16 bases between. The length of the CDR3 is 15 residues. Germline V gives CDR1 SGHTA, CDR2 FQGTGA. In DNA, the CDR3 is TGTGCCAGCAGCTTTCTAGGGGCCGAGGCGGGGGAGCTGTTTTTT. Its translation: CASSFLGAEAGELFF. Supplemented by reference TRBV7-3 and TRBJ2-2, the full variable domain reads GAGVSQTPSNKVTEKGKYVELRCDPISGHTALYWYRQSLGQGPEFLIYFQGTGAADDSGLPNDRFFAVRPEGSVSTLKIQRTERGDSAVYLCASSFLGAEAGELFFGEGSRLTVL.

This clone was observed a few times. This chain links TRBV5-1 with TRBJ1-1; 8 bases match TRBD1. The germline CDR1 and CDR2 sequences are SGHRS and YFSETQ. The J segment lost 5 bases and the V segment lost 0 bases, leaving 9 bases of the junction unmatched. The CDR3 runs to 16 residues. The CDR3 DNA follows: TGCGCCAGCAGCTTGGCCGTAGACAGGGGTGGGACTGAAGCTTTCTTT. Translated: CASSLAVDRGGTEAFF.

This chain links TRBV6-5 with TRBJ1-5, with 7 bases fitting TRBD1. The junction had 4 bases not matched to a gene; V was cut back by 6 bases and J by 5 bases. This CDR3 has 13 residues. Germline V CDR1 and CDR2: MNHEY, SVGAGI. CDR3 loop: CASRGDRDQPQHF. The CDR3, as DNA: TGTGCCAGCAGGGGCGACAGGGATCAGCCCCAGCATTTT.